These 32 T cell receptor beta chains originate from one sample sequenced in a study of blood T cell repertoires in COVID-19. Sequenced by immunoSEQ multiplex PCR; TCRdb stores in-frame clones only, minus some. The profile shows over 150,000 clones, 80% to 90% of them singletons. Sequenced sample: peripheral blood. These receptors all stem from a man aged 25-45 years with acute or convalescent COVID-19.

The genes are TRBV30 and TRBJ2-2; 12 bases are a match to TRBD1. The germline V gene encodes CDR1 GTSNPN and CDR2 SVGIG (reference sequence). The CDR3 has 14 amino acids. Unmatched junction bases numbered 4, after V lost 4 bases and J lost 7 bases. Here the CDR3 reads CAWMGQGAVGELFF. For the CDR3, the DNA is TGTGCCTGGATGGGACAGGGGGCAGTCGGGGAGCTGTTTTTT.

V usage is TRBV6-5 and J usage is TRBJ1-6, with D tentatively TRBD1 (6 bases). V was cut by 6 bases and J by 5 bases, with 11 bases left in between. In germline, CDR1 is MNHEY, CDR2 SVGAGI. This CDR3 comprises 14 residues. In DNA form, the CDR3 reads TGTGCCAGCAGGACGACAGGAAATAATTCACCCCTCCACTTT. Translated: CASRTTGNNSPLHF.

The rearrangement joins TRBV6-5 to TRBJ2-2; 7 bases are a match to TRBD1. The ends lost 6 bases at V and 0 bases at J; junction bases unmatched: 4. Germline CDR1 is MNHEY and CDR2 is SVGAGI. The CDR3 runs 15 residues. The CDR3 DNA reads TGTGCCAGCAGCCGAGGGACAGCGAACACCGGGGAGCTGTTTTTT. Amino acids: CASSRGTANTGELFF.

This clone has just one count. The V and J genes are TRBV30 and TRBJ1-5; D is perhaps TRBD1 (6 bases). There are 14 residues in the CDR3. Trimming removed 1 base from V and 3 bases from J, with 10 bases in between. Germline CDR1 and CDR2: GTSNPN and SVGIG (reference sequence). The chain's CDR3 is CAWSDGGFNQPQHF. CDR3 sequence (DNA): TGTGCCTGGAGTGATGGGGGCTTCAATCAGCCCCAGCATTTT.

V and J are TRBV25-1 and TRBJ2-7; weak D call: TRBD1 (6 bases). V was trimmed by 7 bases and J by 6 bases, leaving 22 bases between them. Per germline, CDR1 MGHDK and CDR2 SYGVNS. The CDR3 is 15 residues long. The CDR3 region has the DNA TGTGCCAGCACCATATCAGGGGCGCAGTTTGGCGAGCAGTACTTC. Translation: CASTISGAQFGEQYF.

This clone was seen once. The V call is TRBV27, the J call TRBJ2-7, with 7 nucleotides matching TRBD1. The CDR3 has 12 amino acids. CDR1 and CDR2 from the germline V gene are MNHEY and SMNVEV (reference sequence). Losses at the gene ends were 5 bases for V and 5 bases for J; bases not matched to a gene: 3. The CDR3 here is CASSLTGNEQYF. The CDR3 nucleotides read TGTGCCAGCAGTCTGACAGGGAACGAGCAGTACTTC.

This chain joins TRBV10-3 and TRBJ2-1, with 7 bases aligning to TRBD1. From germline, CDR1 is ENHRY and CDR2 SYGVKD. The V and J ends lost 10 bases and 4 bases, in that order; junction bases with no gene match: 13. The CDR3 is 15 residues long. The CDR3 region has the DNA TGTGCCACACAAAATGGGACAGTTTTTTACAATGAGCAGTTCTTC. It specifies CATQNGTVFYNEQFF.

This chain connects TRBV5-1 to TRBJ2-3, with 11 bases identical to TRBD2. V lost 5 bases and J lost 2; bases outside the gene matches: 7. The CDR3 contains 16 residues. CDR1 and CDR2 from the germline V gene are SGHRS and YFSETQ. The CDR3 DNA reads TGCGCCAGCAGATCCGGGACTAGCGGCCTCACAGATACGCAGTATTTT. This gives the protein CASRSGTSGLTDTQYF.

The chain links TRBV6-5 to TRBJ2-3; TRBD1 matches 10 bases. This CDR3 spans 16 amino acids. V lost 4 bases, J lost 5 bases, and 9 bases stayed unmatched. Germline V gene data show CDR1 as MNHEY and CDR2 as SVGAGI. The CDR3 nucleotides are TGTGCCAGCAGTTCACATCCGGGACAGGGGAAAGATACGCAGTATTTT. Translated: CASSSHPGQGKDTQYF.

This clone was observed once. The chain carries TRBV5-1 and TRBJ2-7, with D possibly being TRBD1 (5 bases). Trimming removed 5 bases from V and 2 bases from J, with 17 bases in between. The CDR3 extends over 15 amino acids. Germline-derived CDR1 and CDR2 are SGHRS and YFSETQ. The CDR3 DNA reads TGCGCCAGCAGAATTGGGGCAGGACCTCCCTACGAGCAGTACTTC. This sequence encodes CASRIGAGPPYEQYF.

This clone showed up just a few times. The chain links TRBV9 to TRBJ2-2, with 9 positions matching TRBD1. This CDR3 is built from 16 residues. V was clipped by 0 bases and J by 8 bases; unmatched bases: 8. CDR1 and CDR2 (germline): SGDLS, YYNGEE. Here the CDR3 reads CASSVGGGTGTGELFF. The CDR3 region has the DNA TGTGCCAGCAGCGTAGGAGGGGGGACAGGGACAGGGGAGCTGTTTTTT.

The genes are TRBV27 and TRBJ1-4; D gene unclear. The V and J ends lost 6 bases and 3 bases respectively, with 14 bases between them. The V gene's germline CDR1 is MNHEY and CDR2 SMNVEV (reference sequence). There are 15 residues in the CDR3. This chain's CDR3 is CASRMFTASNEKLFF. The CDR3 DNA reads TGTGCCAGCAGGATGTTTACAGCTTCTAATGAAAAACTGTTTTTT.

The CDR3 coding sequence is TGTGCCAGCAGCGTAGACCCGGGTCCCTACAATGAGCAGTTCTTC. It specifies CASSVDPGPYNEQFF. J is TRBJ2-1 and V is TRBV9; D remains unclear. The CDR3 consists of 15 residues. Germline-derived CDR1 and CDR2 are SGDLS and YYNGEE. Trimming took 0 bases from V and 2 from J, leaving 9 bases between them.

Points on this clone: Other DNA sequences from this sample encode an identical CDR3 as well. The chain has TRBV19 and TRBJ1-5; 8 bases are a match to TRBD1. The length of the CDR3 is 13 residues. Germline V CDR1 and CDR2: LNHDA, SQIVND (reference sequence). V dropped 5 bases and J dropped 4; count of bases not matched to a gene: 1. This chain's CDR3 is CASSGDRNQPQHF. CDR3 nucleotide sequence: TGTGCCAGTAGTGGGGACAGGAATCAGCCCCAGCATTTT. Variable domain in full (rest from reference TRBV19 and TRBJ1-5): DGGITQSPKYLFRKEGQNVTLSCEQNLNHDAMYWYRQDPGQGLRLIYYSQIVNDFQKGDIAEGYSVSREKKESFPLTVTSAQKNPTAFYLCASSGDRNQPQHFGDGTRLSIL.

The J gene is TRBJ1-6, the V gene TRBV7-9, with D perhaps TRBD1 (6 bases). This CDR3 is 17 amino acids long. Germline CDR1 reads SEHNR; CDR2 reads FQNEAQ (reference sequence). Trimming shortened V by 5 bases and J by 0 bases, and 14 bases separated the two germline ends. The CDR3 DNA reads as TGTGCCAGCAGCCTACCCACAGGGAGCTCCTATAATTCACCCCTCCACTTT. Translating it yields CASSLPTGSSYNSPLHF.

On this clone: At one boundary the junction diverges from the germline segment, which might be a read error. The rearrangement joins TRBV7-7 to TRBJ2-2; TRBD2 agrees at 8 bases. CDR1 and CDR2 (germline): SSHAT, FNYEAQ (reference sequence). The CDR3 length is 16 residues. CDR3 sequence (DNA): TGTGCTAGCAGCTCCGGGACTAGAAGTATCACCGGGGAGCTGTTTTTT. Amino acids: CASSSGTRSITGELFF.

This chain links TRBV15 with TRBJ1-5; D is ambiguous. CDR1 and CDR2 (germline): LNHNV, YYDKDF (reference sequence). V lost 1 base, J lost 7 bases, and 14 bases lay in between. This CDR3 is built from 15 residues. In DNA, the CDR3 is TGTGCCACCAGCAGAGTTGCCGGGGTAGACCAGCCCCAGCATTTT. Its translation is CATSRVAGVDQPQHF.

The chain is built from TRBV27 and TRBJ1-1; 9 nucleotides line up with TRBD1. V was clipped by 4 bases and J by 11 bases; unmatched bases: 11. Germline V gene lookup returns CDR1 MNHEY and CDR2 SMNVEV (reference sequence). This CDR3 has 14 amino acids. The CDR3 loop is CASSSRTGAVAAFF. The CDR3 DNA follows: TGTGCCAGCAGTTCCCGGACAGGGGCGGTGGCCGCTTTCTTT.

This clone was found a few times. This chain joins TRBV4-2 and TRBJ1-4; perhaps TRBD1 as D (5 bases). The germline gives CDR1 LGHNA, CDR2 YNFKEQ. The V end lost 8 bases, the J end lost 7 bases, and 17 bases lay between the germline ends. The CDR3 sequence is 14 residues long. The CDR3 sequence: CASRGGRVSEKLFF. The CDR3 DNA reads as TGTGCCAGCCGGGGAGGCAGGGTCAGTGAAAAACTGTTTTTT.

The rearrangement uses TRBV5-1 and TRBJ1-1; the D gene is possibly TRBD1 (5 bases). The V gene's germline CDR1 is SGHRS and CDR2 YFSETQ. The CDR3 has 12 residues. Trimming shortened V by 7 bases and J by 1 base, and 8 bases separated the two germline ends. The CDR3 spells CASQQGNTEAFF. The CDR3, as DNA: TGCGCCAGCCAGCAGGGGAACACTGAAGCTTTCTTT.

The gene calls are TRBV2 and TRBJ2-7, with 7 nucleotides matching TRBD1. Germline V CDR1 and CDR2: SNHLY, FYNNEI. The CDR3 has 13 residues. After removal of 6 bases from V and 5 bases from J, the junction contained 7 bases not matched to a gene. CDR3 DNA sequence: TGTGCCAGCAGGAGACAGGGTATCAACGAGCAGTACTTC. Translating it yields CASRRQGINEQYF.

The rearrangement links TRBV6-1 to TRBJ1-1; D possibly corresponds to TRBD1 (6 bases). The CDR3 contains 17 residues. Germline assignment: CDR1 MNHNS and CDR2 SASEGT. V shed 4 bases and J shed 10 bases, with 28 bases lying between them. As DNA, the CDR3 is TGTGCCAGCAGTGGGGGGCAGGGGTTTAGTTTTGGGCGTCCAGCTTTCTTT. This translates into CASSGGQGFSFGRPAFF.

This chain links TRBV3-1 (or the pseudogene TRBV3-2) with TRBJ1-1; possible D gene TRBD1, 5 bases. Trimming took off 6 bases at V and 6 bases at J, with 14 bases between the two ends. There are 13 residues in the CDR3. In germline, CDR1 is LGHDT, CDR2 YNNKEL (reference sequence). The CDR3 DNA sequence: TGTGCCAGCAGTCGACACCGGGGGGCTGAAGCTTTCTTT. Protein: CASSRHRGAEAFF.

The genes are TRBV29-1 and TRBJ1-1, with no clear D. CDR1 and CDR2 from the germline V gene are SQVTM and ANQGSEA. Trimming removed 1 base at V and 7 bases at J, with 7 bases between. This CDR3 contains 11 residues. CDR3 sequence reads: CSVEAGVEAFF. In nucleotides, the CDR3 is TGCAGCGTTGAAGCCGGGGTTGAAGCTTTCTTT.

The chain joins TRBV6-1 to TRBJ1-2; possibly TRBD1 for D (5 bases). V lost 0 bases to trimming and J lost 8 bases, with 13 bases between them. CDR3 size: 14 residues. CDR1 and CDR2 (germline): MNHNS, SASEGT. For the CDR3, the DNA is TGTGCCAGCAGTGAAGCCCAGGGCCGAGGAGGCTACACCTTC. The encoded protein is CASSEAQGRGGYTF.

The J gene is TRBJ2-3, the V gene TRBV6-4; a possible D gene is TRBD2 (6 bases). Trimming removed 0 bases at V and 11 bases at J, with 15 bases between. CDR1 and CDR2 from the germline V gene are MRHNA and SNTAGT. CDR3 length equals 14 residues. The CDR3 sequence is CASSDSRLRGVQYF. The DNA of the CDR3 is TGTGCCAGCAGTGACTCTCGGTTGCGGGGTGTGCAGTATTTT.

The CDR3 sequence is CASSLSSTDTQYF. The CDR3 nucleotides read TGTGCCAGCAGTTTAAGCTCCACAGATACGCAGTATTTT. The chain couples TRBV27 to TRBJ2-3; D gene uncertain. The CDR3 runs 13 residues. V was shortened by 2 bases and J by 2 bases, with 5 bases between the two germline ends. The germline V gene has CDR1 MNHEY and CDR2 SMNVEV (reference sequence).

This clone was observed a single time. CDR3 in DNA: TGTGCCAGCAGCCCGCGGACAGGGAACTACGAGCAGTACTTC. It codes for CASSPRTGNYEQYF. This sequence joins TRBV9 and TRBJ2-7; 8 bases are a match to TRBD1. The trim removed 4 bases at V and 3 bases at J, leaving 6 bases unmatched. The length of the CDR3 is 14 residues. The germline gives CDR1 SGDLS, CDR2 YYNGEE.

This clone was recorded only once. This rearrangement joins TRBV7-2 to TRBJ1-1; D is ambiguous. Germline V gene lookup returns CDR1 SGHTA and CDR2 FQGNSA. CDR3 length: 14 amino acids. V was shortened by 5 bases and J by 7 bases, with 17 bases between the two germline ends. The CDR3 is CASSTTVGQHEAFF. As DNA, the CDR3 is TGTGCCAGCAGCACAACTGTGGGCCAGCATGAAGCTTTCTTT.

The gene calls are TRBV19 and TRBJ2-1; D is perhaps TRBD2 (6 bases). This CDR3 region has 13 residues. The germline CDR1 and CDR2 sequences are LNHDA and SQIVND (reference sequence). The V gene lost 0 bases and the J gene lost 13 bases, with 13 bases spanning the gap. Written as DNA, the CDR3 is TGTGCCAGTAGTATAGATTCCGGCGGACTACAGTTCTTC. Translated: CASSIDSGGLQFF.

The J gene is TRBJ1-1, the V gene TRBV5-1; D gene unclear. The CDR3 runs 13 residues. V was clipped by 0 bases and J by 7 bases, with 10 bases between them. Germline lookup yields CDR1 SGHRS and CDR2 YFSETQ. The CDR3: CASSLAGDGEAFF. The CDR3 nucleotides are TGCGCCAGCAGCTTGGCCGGGGATGGTGAAGCTTTCTTT.

The DNA for the CDR3 is TGCGCCAGCAGCAACCGGGACAGGGGGCGAGATGAAGCTTTCTTT. It specifies CASSNRDRGRDEAFF. V gene TRBV5-1 combines with J gene TRBJ1-1; 12 positions agree with TRBD1. The CDR3 contains 15 residues. The trim removed 4 bases at V and 7 bases at J, leaving 8 bases unmatched. The germline gives CDR1 SGHRS, CDR2 YFSETQ.